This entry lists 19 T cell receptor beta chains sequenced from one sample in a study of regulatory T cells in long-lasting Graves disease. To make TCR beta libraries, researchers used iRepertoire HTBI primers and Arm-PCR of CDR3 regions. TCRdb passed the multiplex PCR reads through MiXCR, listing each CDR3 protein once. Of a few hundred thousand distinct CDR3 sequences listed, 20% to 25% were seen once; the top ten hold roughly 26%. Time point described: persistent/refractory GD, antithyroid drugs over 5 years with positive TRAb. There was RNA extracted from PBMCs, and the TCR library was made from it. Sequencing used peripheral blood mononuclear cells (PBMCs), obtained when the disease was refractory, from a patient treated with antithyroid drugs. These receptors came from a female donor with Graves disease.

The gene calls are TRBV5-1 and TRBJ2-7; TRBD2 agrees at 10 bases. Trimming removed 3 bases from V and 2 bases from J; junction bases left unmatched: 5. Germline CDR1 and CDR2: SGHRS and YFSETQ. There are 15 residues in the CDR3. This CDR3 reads CASSSTSGQTYEQYF. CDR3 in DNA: TGCGCCAGCAGCTCGACTAGCGGGCAAACCTACGAGCAGTACTTC.

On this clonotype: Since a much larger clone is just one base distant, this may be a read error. The CDR3 here is CASSQGSSGSYEQYF. CDR3 nucleotide sequence: TGTGCCAGCAGCCAAGGGAGTAGCGGGAGCTACGAGCAGTACTTC. This chain joins TRBV3-1 and TRBJ2-7, with 9 bases lining up with TRBD2. The V segment lost 1 base and the J segment 3 bases; nucleotides outside the gene matches: 4. Germline V lookup: CDR1 LGHDT, CDR2 YNNKEL (reference sequence). The CDR3 totals 15 residues.

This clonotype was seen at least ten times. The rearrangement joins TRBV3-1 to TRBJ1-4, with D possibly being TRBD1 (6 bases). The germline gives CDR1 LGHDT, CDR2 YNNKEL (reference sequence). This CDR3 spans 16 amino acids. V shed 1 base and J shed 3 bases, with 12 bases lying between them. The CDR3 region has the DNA TGTGCCAGCAGCCAAGTGGGGGCGCAGGCTAATGAAAAACTGTTTTTT. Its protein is CASSQVGAQANEKLFF.

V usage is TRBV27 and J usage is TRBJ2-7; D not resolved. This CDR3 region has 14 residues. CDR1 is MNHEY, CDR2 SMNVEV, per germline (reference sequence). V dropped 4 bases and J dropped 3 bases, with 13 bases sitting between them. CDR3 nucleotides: TGTGCCAGCAGTTCTTATCAGGCCTACTACGAGCAGTACTTC. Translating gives CASSSYQAYYEQYF.

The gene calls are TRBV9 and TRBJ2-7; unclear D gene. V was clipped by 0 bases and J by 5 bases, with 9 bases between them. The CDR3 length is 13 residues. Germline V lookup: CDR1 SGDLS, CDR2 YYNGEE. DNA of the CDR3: TGTGCCAGCAGCGTAGCCACAAGGGACGAGCAGTACTTC. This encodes CASSVATRDEQYF.

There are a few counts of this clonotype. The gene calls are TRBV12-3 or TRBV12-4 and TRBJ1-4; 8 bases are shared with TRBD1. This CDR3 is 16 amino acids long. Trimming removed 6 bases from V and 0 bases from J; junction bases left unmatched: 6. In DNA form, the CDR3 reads TGTGCCAGCAGCAGACAACAGGGGGCAACTAATGAAAAACTGTTTTTT. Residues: CASSRQQGATNEKLFF.

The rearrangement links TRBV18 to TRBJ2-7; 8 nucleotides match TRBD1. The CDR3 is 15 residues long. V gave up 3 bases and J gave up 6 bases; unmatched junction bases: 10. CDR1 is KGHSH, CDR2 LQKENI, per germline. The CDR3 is CASSPNRQGTGEQYF. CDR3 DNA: TGTGCCAGCTCACCCAACCGACAGGGGACGGGCGAGCAGTACTTC.

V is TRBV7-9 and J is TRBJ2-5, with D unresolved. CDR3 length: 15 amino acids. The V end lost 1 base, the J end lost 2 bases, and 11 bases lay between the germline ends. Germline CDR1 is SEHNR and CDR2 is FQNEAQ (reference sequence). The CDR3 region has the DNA TGTGCCAGCAGCTTAGGATTGGGTAAACAAGAGACCCAGTACTTC. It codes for CASSLGLGKQETQYF. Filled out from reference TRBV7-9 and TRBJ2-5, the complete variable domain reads DTGVSQNPRHKITKRGQNVTFRCDPISEHNRLYWYRQTLGQGPEFLTYFQNEAQLEKSRLLSDRFSAERPKGSFSTLEIQRTEQGDSAMYLCASSLGLGKQETQYFGPGTRLLVL.

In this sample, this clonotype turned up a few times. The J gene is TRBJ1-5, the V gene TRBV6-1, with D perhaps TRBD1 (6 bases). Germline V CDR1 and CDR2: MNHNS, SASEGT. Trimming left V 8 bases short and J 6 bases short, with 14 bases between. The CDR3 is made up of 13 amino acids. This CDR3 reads CASEGGFPQPQHF. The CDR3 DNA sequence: TGTGCCAGCGAGGGGGGTTTCCCTCAGCCCCAGCATTTT.

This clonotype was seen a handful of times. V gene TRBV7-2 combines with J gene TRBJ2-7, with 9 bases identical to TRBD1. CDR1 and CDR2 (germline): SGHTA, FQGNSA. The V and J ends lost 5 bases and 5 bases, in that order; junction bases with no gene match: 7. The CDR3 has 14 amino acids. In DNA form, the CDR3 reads TGTGCCAGCAGCGCTGGGACAGGGAAGGACGAGCAGTACTTC. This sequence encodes CASSAGTGKDEQYF. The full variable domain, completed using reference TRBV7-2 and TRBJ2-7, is GAGVSQSPSNKVTEKGKDVELRCDPISGHTALYWYRQSLGQGLEFLIYFQGNSAPDKSGLPSDRFSAERTGGSVSTLTIQRTQQEDSAVYLCASSAGTGKDEQYFGPGTRLTVT.

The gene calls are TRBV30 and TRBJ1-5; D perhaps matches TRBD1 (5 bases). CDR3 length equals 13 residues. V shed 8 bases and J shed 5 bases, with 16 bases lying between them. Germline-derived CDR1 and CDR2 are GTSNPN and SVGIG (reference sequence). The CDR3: CARSPREDQPQHF. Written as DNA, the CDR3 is TGTGCCCGGTCTCCCAGGGAGGATCAGCCCCAGCATTTT.

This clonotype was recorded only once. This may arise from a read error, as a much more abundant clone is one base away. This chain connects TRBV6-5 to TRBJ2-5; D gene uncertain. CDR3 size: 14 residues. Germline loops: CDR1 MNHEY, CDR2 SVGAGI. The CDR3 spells CASSSFGLQGTQYF. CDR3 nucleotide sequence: TGTGCCAGCAGTTCGTTTGGATTACAAGGGACCCAGTACTTC.

The CDR3 sequence is CSATNRGGPQSDEQFF. CDR3 nucleotide sequence: TGCAGTGCTACAAATCGGGGGGGCCCGCAGAGCGATGAGCAGTTCTTC. The chain is built from TRBV20-1 and TRBJ2-1; 8 bases line up with TRBD2. Germline loops: CDR1 DFQATT, CDR2 SNEGSKA (reference sequence). V trimming: 4 bases; J trimming: 8 bases; junction bases outside the gene matches: 16. CDR3 length equals 16 residues.

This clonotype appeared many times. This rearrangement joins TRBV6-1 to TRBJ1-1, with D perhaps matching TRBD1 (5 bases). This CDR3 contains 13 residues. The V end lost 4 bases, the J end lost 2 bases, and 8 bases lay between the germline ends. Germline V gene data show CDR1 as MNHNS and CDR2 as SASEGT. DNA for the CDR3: TGTGCCAGCAGTGTGGACATTAACACTGAAGCTTTCTTT. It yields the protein CASSVDINTEAFF.

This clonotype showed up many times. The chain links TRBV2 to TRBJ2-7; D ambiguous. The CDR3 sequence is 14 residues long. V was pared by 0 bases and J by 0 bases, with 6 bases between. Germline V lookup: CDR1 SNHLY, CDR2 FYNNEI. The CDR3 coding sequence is TGTGCCAGCAGTGAAGCCCGGAGCTCCTACGAGCAGTACTTC. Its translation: CASSEARSSYEQYF. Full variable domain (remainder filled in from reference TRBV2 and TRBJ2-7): EPEVTQTPSHQVTQMGQEVILRCVPISNHLYFYWYRQILGQKVEFLVSFYNNEISEKSEIFDDQFSVERPDGSNFTLKIRSTKLEDSAMYFCASSEARSSYEQYFGPGTRLTVT.

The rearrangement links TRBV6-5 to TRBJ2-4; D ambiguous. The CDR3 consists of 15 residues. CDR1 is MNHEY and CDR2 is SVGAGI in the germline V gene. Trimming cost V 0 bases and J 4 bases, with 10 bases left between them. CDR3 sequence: CASSYSIDYKNIQYF. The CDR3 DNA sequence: TGTGCCAGCAGTTACTCGATAGATTATAAAAACATTCAGTACTTC.

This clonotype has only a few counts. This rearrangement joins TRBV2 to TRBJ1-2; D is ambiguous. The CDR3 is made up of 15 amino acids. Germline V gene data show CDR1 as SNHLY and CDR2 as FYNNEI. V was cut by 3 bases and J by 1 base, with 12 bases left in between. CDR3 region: CASSEGWDFNYGYTF. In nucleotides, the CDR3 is TGTGCCAGCAGTGAGGGTTGGGATTTTAACTATGGCTACACCTTC.

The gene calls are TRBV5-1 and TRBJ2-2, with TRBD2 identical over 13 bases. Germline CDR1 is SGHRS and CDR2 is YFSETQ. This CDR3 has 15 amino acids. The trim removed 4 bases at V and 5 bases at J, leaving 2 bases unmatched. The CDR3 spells CASSRTSGRTGELFF. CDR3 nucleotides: TGCGCCAGCAGCCGGACTAGCGGGAGAACCGGGGAGCTGTTTTTT.

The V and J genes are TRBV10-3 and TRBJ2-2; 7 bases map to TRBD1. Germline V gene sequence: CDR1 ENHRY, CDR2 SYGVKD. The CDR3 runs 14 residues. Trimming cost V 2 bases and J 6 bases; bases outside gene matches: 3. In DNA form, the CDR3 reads TGTGCCATCAGTGAGACAGGGGAAGCCGGGGAGCTGTTTTTT. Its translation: CAISETGEAGELFF.